This T cell receptor (beta chain) originates from a study of identical twins. Study-wide results and limits: Potential partial confounding of zero-insertion analyses by invariant MAIT and iNKT cells was noted. Instead of following the same donors, the conclusions were based on cross-sectional statistical analysis. Out-of-frame alpha sequences shared between twins exhibited an excess of low generation probability.

Template switching introduced a universal primer site, and the cDNA bore unique molecular identifiers. TCRdb called the 5' RACE reads again in MiXCR, with one record for every CDR3 protein. The sample carries around 670,000 distinct CDR3 sequences, approximately 6% recorded once. Note on this clonotype: What it recognizes is unknown.

CDR1 and CDR2 from the germline V gene are WSHSY and SAAADI. Trimming pared 6 bases from V and 3 bases from J, leaving 12 bases between. The CDR3 runs to 14 residues. Source material: naive T cells sorted from blood. The chain joins TRBV10-2 to TRBJ2-1; D uncertain. The TCR originated in a man between 18 and 35 years old in good health. For the CDR3, the DNA is TGCGCCAGCAGAAGAGTGGAACGCTACAATGAGCAGTTCTTC. Translating it yields CASRRVERYNEQFF.